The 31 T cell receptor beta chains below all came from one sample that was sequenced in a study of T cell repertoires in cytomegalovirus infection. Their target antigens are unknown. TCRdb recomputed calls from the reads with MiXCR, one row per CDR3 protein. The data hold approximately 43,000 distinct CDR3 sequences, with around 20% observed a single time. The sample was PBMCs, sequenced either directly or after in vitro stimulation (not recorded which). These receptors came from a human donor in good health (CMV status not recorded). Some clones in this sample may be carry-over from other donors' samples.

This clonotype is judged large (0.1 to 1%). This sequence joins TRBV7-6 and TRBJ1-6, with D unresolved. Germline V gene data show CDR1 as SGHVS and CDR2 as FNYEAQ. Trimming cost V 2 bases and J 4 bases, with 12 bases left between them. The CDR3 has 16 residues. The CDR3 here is CASSLLVPGYNSPLHF. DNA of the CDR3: TGTGCCAGCAGCTTACTTGTACCGGGATATAATTCACCCCTCCACTTT.

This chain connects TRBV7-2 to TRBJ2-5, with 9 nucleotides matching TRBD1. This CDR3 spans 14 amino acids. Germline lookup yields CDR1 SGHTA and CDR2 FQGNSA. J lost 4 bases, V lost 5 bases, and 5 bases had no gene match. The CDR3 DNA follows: TGTGCCAGCAGCCCTGGACAGGGGAGAGAGACCCAGTACTTC. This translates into CASSPGQGRETQYF.

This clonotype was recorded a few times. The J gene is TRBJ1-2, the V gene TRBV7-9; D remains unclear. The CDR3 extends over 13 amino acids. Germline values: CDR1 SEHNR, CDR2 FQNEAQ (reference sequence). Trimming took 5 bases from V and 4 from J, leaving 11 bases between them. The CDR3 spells CASSRADPYGYTF. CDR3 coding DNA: TGTGCCAGCAGCCGTGCGGACCCCTATGGCTACACCTTC.

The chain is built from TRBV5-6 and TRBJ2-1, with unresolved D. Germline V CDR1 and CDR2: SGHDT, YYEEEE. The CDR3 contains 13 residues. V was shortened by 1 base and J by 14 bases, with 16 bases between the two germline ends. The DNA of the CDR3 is TGTGCCAGCAGCTTGACGATGGCGGCGACGGAGTTCTTC. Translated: CASSLTMAATEFF.

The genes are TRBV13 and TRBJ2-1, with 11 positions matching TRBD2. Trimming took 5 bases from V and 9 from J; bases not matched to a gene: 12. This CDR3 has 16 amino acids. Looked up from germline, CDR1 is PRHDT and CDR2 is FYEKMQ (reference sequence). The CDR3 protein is CASSIIAGGPSGEQFF. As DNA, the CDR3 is TGTGCCAGCAGCATTATAGCGGGGGGGCCATCAGGTGAGCAGTTCTTC.

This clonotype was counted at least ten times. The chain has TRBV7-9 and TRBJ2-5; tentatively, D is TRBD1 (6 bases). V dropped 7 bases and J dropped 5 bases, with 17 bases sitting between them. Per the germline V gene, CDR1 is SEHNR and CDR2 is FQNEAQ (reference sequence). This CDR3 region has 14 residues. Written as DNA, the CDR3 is TGTGCCAGCACCGTGGCAGGGGTCTACGAGACCCAGTACTTC. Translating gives CASTVAGVYETQYF.

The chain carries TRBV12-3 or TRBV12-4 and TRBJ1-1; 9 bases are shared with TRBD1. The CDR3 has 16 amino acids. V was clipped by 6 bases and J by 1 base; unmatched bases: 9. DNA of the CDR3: TGTGCCAGCAGCCTGGGGACAGGGAATAGGAACACTGAAGCTTTCTTT. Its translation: CASSLGTGNRNTEAFF.

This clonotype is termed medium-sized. The CDR3 sequence is CASSVQGYQETQYF. The DNA for the CDR3 is TGTGCCAGCAGCGTACAGGGGTACCAAGAGACCCAGTACTTC. This sequence joins TRBV25-1 and TRBJ2-5; the match to TRBD1 covers 7 bases. With 6 bases clipped from V and 0 bases from J, the junction kept 4 bases outside the gene matches. The CDR3 is 14 amino acids. The V gene's germline CDR1 is MGHDK and CDR2 SYGVNS.

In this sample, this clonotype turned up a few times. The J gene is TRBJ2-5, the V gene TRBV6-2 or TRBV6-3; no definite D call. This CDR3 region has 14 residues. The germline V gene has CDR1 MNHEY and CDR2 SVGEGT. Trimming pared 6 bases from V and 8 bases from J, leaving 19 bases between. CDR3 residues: CASSPRWVVRTQYF. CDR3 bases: TGTGCCAGCAGCCCCCGATGGGTGGTGCGAACCCAGTACTTC.

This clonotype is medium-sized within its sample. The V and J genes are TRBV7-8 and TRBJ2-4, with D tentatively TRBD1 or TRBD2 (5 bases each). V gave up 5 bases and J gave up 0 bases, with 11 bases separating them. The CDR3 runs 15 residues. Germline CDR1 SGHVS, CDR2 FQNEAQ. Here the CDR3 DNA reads TGTGCCAGCAGCCTAAGAGGGGTAGCCAAAAACATTCAGTACTTC. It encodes CASSLRGVAKNIQYF.

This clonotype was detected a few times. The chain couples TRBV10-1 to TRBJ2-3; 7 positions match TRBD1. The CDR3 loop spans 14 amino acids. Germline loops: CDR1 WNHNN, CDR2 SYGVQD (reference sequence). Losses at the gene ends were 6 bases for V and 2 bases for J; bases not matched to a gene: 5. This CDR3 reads CASSDGTATDTQYF. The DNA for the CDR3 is TGCGCCAGCAGCGACGGGACAGCCACAGATACGCAGTATTTT.

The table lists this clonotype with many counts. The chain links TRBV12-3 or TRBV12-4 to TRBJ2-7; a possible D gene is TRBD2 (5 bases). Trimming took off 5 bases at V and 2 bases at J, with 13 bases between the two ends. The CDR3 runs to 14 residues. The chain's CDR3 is CASSTSAGTYEQYF. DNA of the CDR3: TGTGCCAGCAGTACCTCGGCGGGCACCTACGAGCAGTACTTC.

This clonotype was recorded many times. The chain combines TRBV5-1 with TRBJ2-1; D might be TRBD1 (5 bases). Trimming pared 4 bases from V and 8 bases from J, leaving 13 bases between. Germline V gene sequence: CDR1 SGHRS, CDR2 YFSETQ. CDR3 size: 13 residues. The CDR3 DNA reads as TGCGCCAGCAGCACTGAGACAGTCCATGAGCAGTTCTTC. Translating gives CASSTETVHEQFF.

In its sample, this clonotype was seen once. CDR3 residues: CASSSGVNEQYF. The CDR3 DNA sequence: TGTGCCAGCAGCTCAGGTGTAAATGAGCAGTACTTC. The V gene is TRBV7-6, the J gene TRBJ2-1; D not resolved. The J call may be in error: the DNA end matches TRBJ2-7 better. The CDR3 has 12 amino acids. CDR1 and CDR2 from the germline V gene are SGHVS and FNYEAQ.

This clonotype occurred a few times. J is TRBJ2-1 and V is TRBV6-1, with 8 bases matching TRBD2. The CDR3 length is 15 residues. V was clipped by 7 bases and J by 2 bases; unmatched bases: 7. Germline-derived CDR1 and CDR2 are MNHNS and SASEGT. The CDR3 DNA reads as TGTGCCAGCAAAAATAGCGGGACCGCCTACAATGAGCAGTTCTTC. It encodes CASKNSGTAYNEQFF.

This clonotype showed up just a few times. CDR3 loop: CATSRDSGGETQYF. The CDR3 DNA reads TGTGCCACCAGCAGAGACTCGGGGGGTGAGACCCAGTACTTC. The chain employs TRBV15 and TRBJ2-5; TRBD2 aligns across 7 bases. V lost 0 bases and J lost 5; bases outside the gene matches: 3. The germline gives CDR1 LNHNV, CDR2 YYDKDF (reference sequence). The CDR3 is 14 amino acids.

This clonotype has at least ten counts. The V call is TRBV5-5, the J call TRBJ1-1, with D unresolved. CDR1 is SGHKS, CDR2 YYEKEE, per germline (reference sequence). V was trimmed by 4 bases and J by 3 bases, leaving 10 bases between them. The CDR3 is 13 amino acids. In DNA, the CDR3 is TGTGCCAGCAGCGCCGGGGTGTACACTGAAGCTTTCTTT. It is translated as CASSAGVYTEAFF.

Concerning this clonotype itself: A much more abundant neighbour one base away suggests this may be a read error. DNA for the CDR3: TGTGCCAGCAGTGAATCAGGGATGGACTATGGCTACACCTTC. This sequence encodes CASSESGMDYGYTF. The chain is built from TRBV25-1 and TRBJ1-2; maybe TRBD1 (5 bases). From germline, CDR1 is MGHDK and CDR2 SYGVNS. There are 14 residues in the CDR3. V shed 1 base and J shed 3 bases, with 9 bases lying between them.

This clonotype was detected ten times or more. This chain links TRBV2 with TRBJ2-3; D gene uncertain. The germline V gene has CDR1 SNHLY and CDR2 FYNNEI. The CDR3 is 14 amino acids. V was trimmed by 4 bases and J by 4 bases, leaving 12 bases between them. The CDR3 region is CASSAFGNADTQYF. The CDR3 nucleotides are TGTGCCAGCAGTGCGTTCGGTAATGCAGATACGCAGTATTTT. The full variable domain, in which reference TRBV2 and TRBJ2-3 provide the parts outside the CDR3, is EPEVTQTPSHQVTQMGQEVILRCVPISNHLYFYWYRQILGQKVEFLVSFYNNEISEKSEIFDDQFSVERPDGSNFTLKIRSTKLEDSAMYFCASSAFGNADTQYFGPGTRLTVL.

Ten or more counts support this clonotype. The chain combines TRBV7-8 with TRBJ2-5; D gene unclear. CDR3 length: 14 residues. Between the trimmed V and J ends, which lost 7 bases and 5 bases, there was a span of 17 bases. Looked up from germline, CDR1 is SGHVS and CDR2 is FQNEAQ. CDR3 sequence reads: CASTPFGRWETQYF. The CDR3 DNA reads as TGTGCCAGCACCCCATTCGGTCGGTGGGAGACCCAGTACTTC. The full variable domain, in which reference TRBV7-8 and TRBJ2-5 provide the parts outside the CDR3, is GAGVSQSPRYKVAKRGQDVALRCDPISGHVSLFWYQQALGQGPEFLTYFQNEAQLDKSGLPSDRFFAERPEGSVSTLKIQRTQQEDSAVYLCASTPFGRWETQYFGPGTRLLVL.

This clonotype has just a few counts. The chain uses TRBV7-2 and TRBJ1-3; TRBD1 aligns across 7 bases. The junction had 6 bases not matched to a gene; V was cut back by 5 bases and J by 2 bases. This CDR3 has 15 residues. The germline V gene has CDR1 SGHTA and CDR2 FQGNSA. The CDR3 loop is CASSLTGVPGNTIYF. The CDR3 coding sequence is TGTGCCAGCAGCCTAACAGGGGTACCTGGAAACACCATATATTTT. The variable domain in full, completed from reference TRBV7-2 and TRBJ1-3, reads GAGVSQSPSNKVTEKGKDVELRCDPISGHTALYWYRQSLGQGLEFLIYFQGNSAPDKSGLPSDRFSAERTGGSVSTLTIQRTQQEDSAVYLCASSLTGVPGNTIYFGEGSWLTVV.

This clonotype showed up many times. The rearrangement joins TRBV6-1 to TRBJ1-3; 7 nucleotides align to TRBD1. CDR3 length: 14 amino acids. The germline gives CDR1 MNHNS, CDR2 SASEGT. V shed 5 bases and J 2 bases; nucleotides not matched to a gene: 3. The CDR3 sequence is CASSTGVAGNTIYF. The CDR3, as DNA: TGTGCCAGCAGTACAGGGGTCGCTGGAAACACCATATATTTT.

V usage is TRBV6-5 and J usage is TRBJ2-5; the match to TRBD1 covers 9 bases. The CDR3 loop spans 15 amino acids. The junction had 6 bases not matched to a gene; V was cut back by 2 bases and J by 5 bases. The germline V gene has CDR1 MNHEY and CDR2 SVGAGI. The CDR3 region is CASSYAGQGWETQYF. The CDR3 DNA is TGTGCCAGCAGTTACGCGGGACAGGGATGGGAGACCCAGTACTTC.

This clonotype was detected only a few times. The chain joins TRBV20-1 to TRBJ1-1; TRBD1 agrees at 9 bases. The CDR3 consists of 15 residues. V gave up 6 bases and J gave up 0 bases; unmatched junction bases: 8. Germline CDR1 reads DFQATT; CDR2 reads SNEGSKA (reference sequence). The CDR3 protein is CSATSTGGLNTEAFF. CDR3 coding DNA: TGCAGTGCCACTTCAACAGGGGGCCTGAACACTGAAGCTTTCTTT.

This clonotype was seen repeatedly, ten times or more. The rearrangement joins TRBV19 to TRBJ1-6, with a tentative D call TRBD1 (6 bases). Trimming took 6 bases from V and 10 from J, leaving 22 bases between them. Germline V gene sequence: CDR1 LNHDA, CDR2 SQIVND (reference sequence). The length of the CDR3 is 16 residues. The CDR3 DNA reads TGTGCCAGTAGAGGACAGTTTTCCACCCCATCATCACCCCTCCACTTT. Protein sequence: CASRGQFSTPSSPLHF.

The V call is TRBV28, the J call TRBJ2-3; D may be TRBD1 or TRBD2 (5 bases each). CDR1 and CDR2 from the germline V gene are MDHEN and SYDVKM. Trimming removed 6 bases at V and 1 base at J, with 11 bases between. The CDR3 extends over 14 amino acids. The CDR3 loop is CASSPLGGTDTQYF. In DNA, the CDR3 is TGTGCCAGCAGCCCCTTGGGGGGCACAGATACGCAGTATTTT.

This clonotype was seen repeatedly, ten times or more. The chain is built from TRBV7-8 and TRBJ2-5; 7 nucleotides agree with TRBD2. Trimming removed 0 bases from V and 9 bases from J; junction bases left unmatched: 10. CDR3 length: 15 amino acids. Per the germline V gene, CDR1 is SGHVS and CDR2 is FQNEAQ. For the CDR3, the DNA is TGTGCCAGCAGCTTAGCGCAGGCTAGCGGAAGGGCCCAGTACTTC. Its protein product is CASSLAQASGRAQYF.

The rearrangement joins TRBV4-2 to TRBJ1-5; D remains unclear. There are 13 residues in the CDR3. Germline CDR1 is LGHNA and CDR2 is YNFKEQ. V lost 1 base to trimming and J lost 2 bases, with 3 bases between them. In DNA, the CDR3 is TGTGCCAGCAGCCAAGCCCGCAATCAGCCCCAGCATTTT. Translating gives CASSQARNQPQHF.

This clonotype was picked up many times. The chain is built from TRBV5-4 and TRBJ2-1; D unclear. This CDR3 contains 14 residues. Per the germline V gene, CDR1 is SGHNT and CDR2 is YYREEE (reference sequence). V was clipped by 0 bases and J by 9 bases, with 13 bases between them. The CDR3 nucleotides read TGTGCCAGCAGCTTGGAGGTCACCTCAGGTGAGCAGTTCTTC. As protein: CASSLEVTSGEQFF.

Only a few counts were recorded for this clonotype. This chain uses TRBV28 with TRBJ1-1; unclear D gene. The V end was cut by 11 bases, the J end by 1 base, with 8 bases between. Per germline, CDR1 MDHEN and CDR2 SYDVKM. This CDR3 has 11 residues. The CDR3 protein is CAAYQNTEAFF. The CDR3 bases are TGTGCCGCCTACCAGAACACTGAAGCTTTCTTT.

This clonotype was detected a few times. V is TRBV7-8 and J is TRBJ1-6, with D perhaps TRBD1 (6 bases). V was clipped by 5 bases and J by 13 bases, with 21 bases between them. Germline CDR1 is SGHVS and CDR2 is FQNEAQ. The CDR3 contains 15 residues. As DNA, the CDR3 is TGTGCCAGCAGCGCGGCCACGGGACACCTTTGGCCCCTCCACTTT. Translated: CASSAATGHLWPLHF.